Below are 5 T cell receptor beta chains sequenced from a single sample in a study of blood T cell repertoires in COVID-19. Sequencing was performed with immunoSEQ multiplex PCR; in TCRdb, only in-frame clones are kept and a portion is missing. Counted here are roughly 250,000 clones, around 82% occurring once; the ten biggest clones make up less than 5.5%. The specimen sequenced was peripheral blood. The source is a man aged 50 to 60 with active or convalescent COVID-19.

This rearrangement joins TRBV12-3 or TRBV12-4 to TRBJ2-1, with D possibly TRBD2 on 5 matching bases. V gave up 1 base and J gave up 9 bases, with 7 bases separating them. CDR3 length: 12 amino acids. The CDR3 is CASSLGEGEQFF. The DNA of the CDR3 is TGTGCCAGCAGTTTAGGTGAGGGTGAGCAGTTCTTC.

This chain links TRBV30 with TRBJ1-1; D call uncertain. V lost 3 bases, J lost 0 bases, and 8 bases lay in between. The CDR3 has 13 residues. The germline V gene has CDR1 GTSNPN and CDR2 SVGIG (reference sequence). As DNA, the CDR3 is TGTGCCTGGAGAACCAGTCTGAACACTGAAGCTTTCTTT. Its protein product is CAWRTSLNTEAFF.

The chain uses TRBV4-1 and TRBJ2-3; 8 positions agree with TRBD2. Germline loops: CDR1 MGHRA, CDR2 YSYEKL. V dropped 4 bases and J dropped 1; count of bases not matched to a gene: 4. CDR3 size: 15 residues. The DNA of the CDR3 is TGCGCCAGCAGCCTCTTCGGGGGGGGCACAGATACGCAGTATTTT. This gives the protein CASSLFGGGTDTQYF.

The chain is built from TRBV19 and TRBJ1-5, with 8 positions matching TRBD1. Germline V lookup: CDR1 LNHDA, CDR2 SQIVND (reference sequence). V gave up 6 bases and J gave up 6 bases; unmatched junction bases: 10. The CDR3 spans 15 residues. CDR3 sequence (DNA): TGTGCCAGTAGAGCAGGGGGCGGCTACTCTCAGCCCCAGCATTTT. This encodes CASRAGGGYSQPQHF.

This chain connects TRBV30 to TRBJ1-2; possibly TRBD1 for D (6 bases). Between the trimmed V and J ends, which lost 3 bases and 8 bases, there was a span of 16 bases. Germline values: CDR1 GTSNPN, CDR2 SVGIG (reference sequence). This CDR3 contains 13 residues. CDR3 region: CAWSPQGSVGYTF. CDR3 nucleotides: TGTGCCTGGAGCCCGCAGGGGAGTGTGGGCTACACCTTC.